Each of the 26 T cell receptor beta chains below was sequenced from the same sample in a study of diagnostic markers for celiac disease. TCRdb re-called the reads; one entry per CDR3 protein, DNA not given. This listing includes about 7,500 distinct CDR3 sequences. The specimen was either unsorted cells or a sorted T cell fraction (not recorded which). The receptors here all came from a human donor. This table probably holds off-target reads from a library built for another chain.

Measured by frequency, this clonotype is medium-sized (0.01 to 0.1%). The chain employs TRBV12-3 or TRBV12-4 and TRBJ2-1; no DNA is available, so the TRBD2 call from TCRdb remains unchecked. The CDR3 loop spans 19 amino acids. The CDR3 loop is CASSLISPGWGSSYNEQFF.

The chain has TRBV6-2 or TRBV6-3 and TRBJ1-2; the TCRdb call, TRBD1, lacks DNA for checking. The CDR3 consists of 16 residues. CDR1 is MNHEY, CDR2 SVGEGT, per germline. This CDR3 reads CASRSRGQGANYGYTF.

CDR3 amino acids: CSVAPPGQMNTEAFF. The J gene is TRBJ1-1, the V gene TRBV29-1; the TCRdb D gene call, TRBD1, has no DNA to confirm it. Germline CDR1 and CDR2: SQVTM and ANQGSEA. The CDR3 covers 15 residues.

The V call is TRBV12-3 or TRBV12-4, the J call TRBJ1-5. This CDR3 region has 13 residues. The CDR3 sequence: CASSSSLHQPQHF.

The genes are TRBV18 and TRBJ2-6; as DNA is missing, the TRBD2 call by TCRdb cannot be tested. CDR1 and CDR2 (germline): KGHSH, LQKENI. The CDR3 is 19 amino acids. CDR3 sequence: CASSPRLAGPFRGANVLTF.

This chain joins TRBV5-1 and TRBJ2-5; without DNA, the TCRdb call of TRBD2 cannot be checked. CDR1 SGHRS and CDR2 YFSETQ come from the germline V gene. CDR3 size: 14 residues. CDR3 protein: CASSLAAGQETQYF.

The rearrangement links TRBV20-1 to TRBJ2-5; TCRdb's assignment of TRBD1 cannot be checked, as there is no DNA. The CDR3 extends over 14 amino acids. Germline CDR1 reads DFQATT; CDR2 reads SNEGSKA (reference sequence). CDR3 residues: CSAADRGWAETQYF.

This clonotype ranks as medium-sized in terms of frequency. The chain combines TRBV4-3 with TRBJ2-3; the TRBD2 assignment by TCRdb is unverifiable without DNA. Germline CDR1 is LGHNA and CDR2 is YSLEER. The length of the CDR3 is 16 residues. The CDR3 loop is CASSRGWEVGTDTQYF.

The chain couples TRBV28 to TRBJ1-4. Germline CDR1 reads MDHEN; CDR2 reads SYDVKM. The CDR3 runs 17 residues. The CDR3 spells CASGGWAGGLSNEKLFF.

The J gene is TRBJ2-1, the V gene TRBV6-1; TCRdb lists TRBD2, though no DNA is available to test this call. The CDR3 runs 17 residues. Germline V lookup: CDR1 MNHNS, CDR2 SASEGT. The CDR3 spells CASSEGVAGEIYNEQFF.

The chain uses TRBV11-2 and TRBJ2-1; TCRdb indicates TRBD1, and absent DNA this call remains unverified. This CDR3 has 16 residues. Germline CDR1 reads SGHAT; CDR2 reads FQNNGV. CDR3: CASSQSGVGIDNEQFF.

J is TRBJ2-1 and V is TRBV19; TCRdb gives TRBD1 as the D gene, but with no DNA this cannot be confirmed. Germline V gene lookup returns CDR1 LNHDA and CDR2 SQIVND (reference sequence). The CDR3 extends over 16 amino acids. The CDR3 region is CASSIGLGTSDDEQFF.

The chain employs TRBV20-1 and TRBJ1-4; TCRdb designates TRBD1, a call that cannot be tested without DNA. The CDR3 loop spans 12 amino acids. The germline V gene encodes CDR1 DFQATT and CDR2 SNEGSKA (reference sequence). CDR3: CSPGHPLGGLFF.

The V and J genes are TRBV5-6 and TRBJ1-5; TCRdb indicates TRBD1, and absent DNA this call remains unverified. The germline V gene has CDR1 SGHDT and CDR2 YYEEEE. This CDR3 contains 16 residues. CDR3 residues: CASARGPPLGHQPQHF. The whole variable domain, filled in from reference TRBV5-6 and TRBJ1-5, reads DAGVTQSPTHLIKTRGQQVTLRCSPKSGHDTVSWYQQALGQGPQFIFQYYEEEERQRGNFPDRFSGHQFPNYSSELNVNALLLGDSALYLCASARGPPLGHQPQHFGDGTRLSIL.

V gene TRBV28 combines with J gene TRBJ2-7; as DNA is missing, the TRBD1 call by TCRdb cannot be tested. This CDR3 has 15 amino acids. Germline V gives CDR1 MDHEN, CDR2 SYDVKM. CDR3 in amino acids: CASSSLGTGGYEQYF.

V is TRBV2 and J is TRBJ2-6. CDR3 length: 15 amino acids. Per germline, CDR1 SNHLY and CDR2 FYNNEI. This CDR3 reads CASSAQTSGANVLTF.

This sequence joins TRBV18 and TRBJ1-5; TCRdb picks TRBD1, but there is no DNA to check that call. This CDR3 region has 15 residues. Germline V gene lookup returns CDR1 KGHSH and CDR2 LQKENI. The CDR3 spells CASSPDRGKRQPQHF.

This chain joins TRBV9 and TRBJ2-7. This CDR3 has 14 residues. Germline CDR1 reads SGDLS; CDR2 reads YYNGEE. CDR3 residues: CASSRTHGAYEQYF.

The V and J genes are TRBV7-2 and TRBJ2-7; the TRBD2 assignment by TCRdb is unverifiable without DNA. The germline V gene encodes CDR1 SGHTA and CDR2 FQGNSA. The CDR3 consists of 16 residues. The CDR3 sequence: CASSLVGGNLYGEQYF.

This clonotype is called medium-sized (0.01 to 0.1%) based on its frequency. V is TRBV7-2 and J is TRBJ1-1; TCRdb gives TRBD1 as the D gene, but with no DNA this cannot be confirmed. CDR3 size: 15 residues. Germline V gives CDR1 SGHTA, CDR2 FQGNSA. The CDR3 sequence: CASSLYSTENTEAFF.

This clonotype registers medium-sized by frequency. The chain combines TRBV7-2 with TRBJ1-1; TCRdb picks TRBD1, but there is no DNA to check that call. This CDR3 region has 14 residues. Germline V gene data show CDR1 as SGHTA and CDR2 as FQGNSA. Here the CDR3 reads CASSLGRANTEAFF.

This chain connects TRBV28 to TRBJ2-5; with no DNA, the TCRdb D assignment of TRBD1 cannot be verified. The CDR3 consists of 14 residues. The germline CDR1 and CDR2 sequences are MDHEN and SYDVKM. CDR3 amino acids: CASNLQDVRETQYF.

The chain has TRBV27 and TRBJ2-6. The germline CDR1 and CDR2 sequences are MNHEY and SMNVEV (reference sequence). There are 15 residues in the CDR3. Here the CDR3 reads CASSLSSSRANVLTF.

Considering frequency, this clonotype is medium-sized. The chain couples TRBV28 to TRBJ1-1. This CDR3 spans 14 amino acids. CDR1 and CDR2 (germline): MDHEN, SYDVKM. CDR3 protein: CASSLQESRTEAFF.

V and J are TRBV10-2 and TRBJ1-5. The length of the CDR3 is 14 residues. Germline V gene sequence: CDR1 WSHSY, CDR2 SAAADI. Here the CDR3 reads CASTPENSNQPQHF.

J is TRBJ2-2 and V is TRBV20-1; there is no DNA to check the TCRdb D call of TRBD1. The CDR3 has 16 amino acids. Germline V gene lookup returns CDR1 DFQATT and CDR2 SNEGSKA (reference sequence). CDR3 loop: CSARGPQGRGTGELFF.